This TCR beta chain was profiled in a study of blood T cell repertoires in COVID-19. Study background: The samples span acute and convalescent COVID-19 from the United States, Italy and Spain.

In the study's own analysis: Amplification of reference gene primers was used by the study to estimate nucleated cell counts. Method: immunoSEQ multiplex PCR; TCRdb's copy keeps in-frame clones and lacks some. D and trimming were read from the DNA, whereas the V and J calls and clone size are those reported in that table. The table includes approximately 27,000 clones, around 81% detected once. The ends were cut back, 8 bases at V and 6 bases at J, with 21 bases in the middle. Germline loops: CDR1 MNHEY, CDR2 SVGAGI. CDR3 length equals 15 residues. This sequence originates from a man between 65 and 79 years old with acute or convalescent COVID-19. Input material: peripheral blood. The V call is TRBV6-5, the J call TRBJ2-3, with a possible D match to TRBD1 (5 bases). In nucleotides, the CDR3 is TGTGCCAGCGTAAGACAGACCTCAAAGACGGATACGCAGTATTTT. Translating gives CASVRQTSKTDTQYF.